Described below is a single T cell receptor (beta chain) sequence and its context. The target of this receptor is not known. Nothing much larger sits one base from this clone, and base qualities are not available. The sample belongs to a study of technical replicates of blood from four donors (dated by TCRdb to 2015 to 2018). The germline V gene (reference sequence) gives CDR1 as SEHNR and CDR2 as FQNEAQ. Unmatched junction bases come to 4, with V trimmed by 4 bases and J by 3 bases. The CDR3 holds 15 amino acids from the cysteine to the phenylalanine. Just CDR3 DNA is preserved here, 45 bases in frame from base 1. Receptor libraries were prepared by the immunoSEQ multiplex PCR assay. The table was pulled from immuneACCESS by TCRdb, which kept in-frame rearrangements only. Such tables lose some clones; where checked, under half of the loss comes from unresolved V genes, and the rest has no known cause. The sample table records more than 70,000 clones; roughly 96% of these occur just once. The ten largest clones capture about 0.2% of the sample.

The sequenced sample was T cells isolated from PBMCs. The TCR sequence derives from a human donor in good health. The chain was built from TRBV7-9 and TRBJ1-5, with 9 bases aligning to TRBD1. The nucleotide sequence is TGTGCCAGCAGCTGGACAGGGGACTTCAATCAGCCCCAGCATTTT. Its amino acids are CASSWTGDFNQPQHF. This CDR3, with the reference TRBV7-9 and TRBJ1-5 proteins standing in past its ends, gives the full variable domain DTGVSQNPRHKITKRGQNVTFRCDPISEHNRLYWYRQTLGQGPEFLTYFQNEAQLEKSRLLSDRFSAERPKGSFSTLEIQRTEQGDSAMYLCASSWTGDFNQPQHFGDGTRLSIL.